This TCR beta chain was sequenced for a study of T cell responses to AZD1222 COVID-19 vaccine. Measured with immunoSEQ multiplex PCR; TCRdb has only the in-frame clones, and not every one. Of more than 150,000 clones in the sample, 88% were seen once. Germline CDR1 is SGHKS and CDR2 is YYEKEE (reference sequence). Trimming took off 0 bases at V and 5 bases at J, with 11 bases between the two ends. CDR3 length: 14 residues. Regarding this clone: What it recognizes is unknown.

Study-wide results and limits: The study identified only six AZD1222 recipients as seropositive at baseline. Per reports, nearly half of all spike-specific TCRs target regions that are unmutated in variants. The donor cohort was predominantly white British with a female majority, and clonal diversity may have been underestimated.

The clonotype comes from an adult who received the AZD1222 COVID-19 vaccine. The sample consisted of peripheral blood, taken 28 days after the second AZD1222 dose. The chain has TRBV5-5 and TRBJ1-2, with D unclear. The CDR3, as DNA: TGTGCCAGCAGCTTGGGGGCTGGGATTTATGGCTACACCTTC. Its translation: CASSLGAGIYGYTF.